This TCR beta chain stems from a study of CD8+ T cells in alopecia areata. CDR1 GTSNPN and CDR2 SVGIG come from the germline V gene (reference sequence). J gave up 2 bases and V 0 bases, and 11 bases lay outside the gene matches. CDR3 length: 17 amino acids. Extracted RNA was reverse transcribed, and the resulting cDNA served as sequencing template. The repertoire was sequenced with immunoSEQ multiplex PCR; TCRdb's copy has only in-frame clones and lacks some. The sample shows 100,000 to 120,000 clones, approximately 63% of them seen only once. The clonotype originates from a human donor in good health. The chain joins TRBV30 to TRBJ2-3; 7 nucleotides align to TRBD1. What was sequenced was CD8+ T cells sorted from blood. The CDR3 protein is CAWSVGDSSTNTDTQYF. The CDR3, as DNA: TGTGCCTGGAGTGTCGGGGACAGTTCGACCAACACAGATACGCAGTATTTT.